These 4 T cell receptor beta chains were all obtained from the same sample, sequenced in a study of cytomegalovirus exposure and HLA in healthy donors. The PCR was carried out with 60 Vbeta primers and 13 Jbeta primers. Using immunoSEQ multiplex PCR, the repertoire was profiled, and TCRdb retains in-frame clones only, with some absent. The repertoire includes 24,000 or so clones, roughly 79% of them detected once, and approximately 4.5% sits in the top ten. Source material: PBMCs. These receptors originate from a male donor in good health and CMV-seronegative.

The J gene is TRBJ2-5, the V gene TRBV19, with D unclear. V lost 6 bases, J lost 5 bases, and 7 bases lay in between. The length of the CDR3 is 11 residues. Germline CDR1 LNHDA, CDR2 SQIVND (reference sequence). DNA of the CDR3: TGTGCCAGTAGGAACGGGGAGACCCAGTACTTC. Translation gives CASRNGETQYF.

The rearrangement links TRBV7-9 to TRBJ1-1; D gene ambiguous. The germline V gene has CDR1 SEHNR and CDR2 FQNEAQ (reference sequence). V dropped 5 bases and J dropped 1 base, with 11 bases sitting between them. CDR3 length equals 14 residues. The CDR3 here is CASSKDTTNTEAFF. CDR3 DNA sequence: TGTGCCAGCAGCAAAGACACAACGAACACTGAAGCTTTCTTT.

A few counts support this clone. The CDR3 reads CASSDRQSNYGYTF. In DNA form, the CDR3 reads TGTGCCAGCAGCGACCGACAGTCTAACTATGGCTACACCTTC. The rearrangement uses TRBV27 and TRBJ1-2; weak D call: TRBD1 (5 bases). V was pared by 6 bases and J by 0 bases, with 11 bases between. Germline CDR1 and CDR2: MNHEY and SMNVEV (reference sequence). The CDR3 covers 14 residues.

Turning to this clone: Since no conserved phenylalanine or tryptophan closes the CDR3, a read error is the likely cause. The CDR3 bases are TGTGCCAGCAGCCCCCGAGTGCAGGCCTACGAGCAGTACCTC. This translates into CASSPRVQAYEQYL. V usage is TRBV7-8 and J usage is TRBJ2-7; D gene ambiguous. Germline CDR1 and CDR2: SGHVS and FQNEAQ. The CDR3 totals 14 residues. The V end lost 5 bases, the J end lost 2 bases, and 13 bases lay between the germline ends.